The text below deals with one TCR beta chain. Germline CDR1 SGHDT, CDR2 YYEEEE. The trim removed 5 bases at V and 2 bases at J, leaving 6 bases unmatched. The CDR3 has 15 residues. Expressed TCRB transcripts were sequenced because the isolated RNA had all been reverse transcribed beforehand. The method was immunoSEQ multiplex PCR; TCRdb's version includes in-frame clones alone and lacks a portion of them. The table has 300,000 to 350,000 clones, 8% seen once; the top ten hold around 0.45%. This sample was included in a study of beta chain features in type 1 diabetes. The sequenced sample consisted of central memory CD4+ T cells from blood. The chain couples TRBV5-6 to TRBJ2-3; 9 nucleotides agree with TRBD2. The receptor was isolated from a woman under 30 in good health. CDR3 in DNA: TGTGCCAGCAGATCGACTAGCGGTCACACAGATACGCAGTATTTT. It encodes CASRSTSGHTDTQYF.